The 17 T cell receptor beta chains given below trace back to one sample, sequenced in a study of post-analysis software for immune sequencing data. Unique molecular identifiers were carried by the TCR beta cDNA libraries. MiXCR, applied by TCRdb to the PCR reads, yields one record per CDR3 protein. The table has 750,000 to 950,000 distinct CDR3 sequences, roughly 50% seen once. Study conclusions and caveats: TRBV5-6, TRBV5-1 and TRBV20-1 were among several TRBV segments more frequent in patients than controls.

No antigen is known for these receptors. The sequenced material came from blood. The receptor set was obtained from a girl between 10 and 17 years old with multiple sclerosis.

The rearrangement joins TRBV3-1 to TRBJ2-3; 10 bases align to TRBD2. Looked up from germline, CDR1 is LGHDT and CDR2 is YNNKEL (reference sequence). The CDR3 loop spans 18 amino acids. J was trimmed by 1 base and V by 1 base; bases with no gene match: 8. CDR3 bases: TGTGCCAGCAGCCAAGTAGGAGCGGGGGGGCCGCGCACAGATACGCAGTATTTT. This sequence encodes CASSQVGAGGPRTDTQYF.

The V and J genes are TRBV5-6 and TRBJ2-3; perhaps D is TRBD1 or TRBD2 (5 bases each). V gave up 4 bases and J gave up 0 bases, with 15 bases separating them. CDR1 is SGHDT, CDR2 YYEEEE, per germline. The CDR3 contains 16 residues. CDR3 nucleotide sequence: TGTGCCAGCAGCCAGCCACGGGGCCGGAGCACAGATACGCAGTATTTT. Its translation is CASSQPRGRSTDTQYF.

The CDR3 here is CASSQTGTSLGTDTQYF. CDR3 nucleotide sequence: TGTGCCAGCAGTCAGACCGGGACTAGTCTAGGCACAGATACGCAGTATTTT. V and J are TRBV12-3 or TRBV12-4 and TRBJ2-3; 8 bases fit TRBD2. This CDR3 spans 17 amino acids. V lost 5 bases, J lost 1 base, and 11 bases stayed unmatched.

Concerning this clonotype: An end of the junction does not agree with germline; a read error may underlie this. This chain joins TRBV12-3 or TRBV12-4 and TRBJ2-7; 9 bases are a match to TRBD2. CDR3 length equals 18 residues. The CDR3 region has the DNA TGTGCCAGCAGCTCCGGTGGGCGGGGGGGGCTTCTCTCCCACGAGCAGTACTTC. Encoded protein: CASSSGGRGGLLSHEQYF.

Regarding this clonotype: One end of the junction is discordant with germline, which a read error may explain. The chain links TRBV7-3 to TRBJ1-2, with D hard to call. Germline V gene lookup returns CDR1 SGHTA and CDR2 FQGTGA. The CDR3 contains 14 residues. Here the CDR3 DNA reads TGTGCCAGCAGCCTAACGGGTGGAGAAGGCGGCTACACCTTC. Residues: CASSLTGGEGGYTF.

The chain couples TRBV7-9 to TRBJ1-1; no clear D. The ends were cut back, 1 base at V and 1 base at J, with 10 bases in the middle. Germline V gene lookup returns CDR1 SEHNR and CDR2 FQNEAQ (reference sequence). This CDR3 has 15 amino acids. CDR3 nucleotide sequence: TGTGCCAGCAGCTTAGGTTCGGGAGAGAACACTGAAGCTTTCTTT. As protein: CASSLGSGENTEAFF.

The rearrangement uses TRBV5-1 and TRBJ2-1; 11 nucleotides line up with TRBD2. CDR1 and CDR2 from the germline V gene are SGHRS and YFSETQ. J gave up 5 bases and V 7 bases, and 5 bases lay outside the gene matches. The CDR3 extends over 14 amino acids. CDR3 sequence reads: CASGLAGVHNEQFF. The CDR3 nucleotides read TGCGCCAGCGGACTAGCGGGCGTTCACAATGAGCAGTTCTTC.

This clonotype was observed a handful of times. The chain couples TRBV15 to TRBJ2-7; TRBD1 matches 8 bases. Germline V lookup: CDR1 LNHNV, CDR2 YYDKDF (reference sequence). The CDR3 covers 15 residues. With 0 bases clipped from V and 5 bases from J, the junction kept 6 bases outside the gene matches. CDR3 amino acids: CATSRDRDRTNEQYF. Here the CDR3 DNA reads TGTGCCACCAGCAGAGATAGGGACAGGACCAACGAGCAGTACTTC.

The chain couples TRBV5-4 to TRBJ2-7; 8 bases fit TRBD1. The CDR3 totals 15 residues. Germline V gene data show CDR1 as SGHNT and CDR2 as YYREEE (reference sequence). V lost 4 bases and J lost 3; bases outside the gene matches: 9. CDR3 protein: CASSLDREVSYEQYF. The CDR3 bases are TGTGCCAGCAGCCTGGACAGGGAAGTAAGCTACGAGCAGTACTTC.

The chain links TRBV5-1 to TRBJ2-5, with D possibly matching TRBD1 (5 bases). The V gene's germline CDR1 is SGHRS and CDR2 YFSETQ. Trimming removed 0 bases at V and 4 bases at J, with 13 bases between. This CDR3 has 15 residues. CDR3 coding DNA: TGCGCCAGCAGCTTGGATGGCAGGGCGATAGAGACCCAGTACTTC. It specifies CASSLDGRAIETQYF.

In DNA form, the CDR3 reads TGCAGCGTTGGGCGTCAGGGGGCGAGCGGGGCCAACGTCCTGACTTTC. It is translated as CSVGRQGASGANVLTF. V is TRBV29-1 and J is TRBJ2-6; 8 nucleotides align to TRBD1. The germline V gene has CDR1 SQVTM and CDR2 ANQGSEA. The CDR3 length is 16 residues. The J segment lost 4 bases and the V segment lost 4 bases, leaving 9 bases of the junction unmatched.

This sequence joins TRBV29-1 and TRBJ2-1; 13 bases line up with TRBD2. The length of the CDR3 is 14 residues. Germline assignment: CDR1 SQVTM and CDR2 ANQGSEA. With V trimmed by 7 bases and J by 8 bases, 8 bases remained unmatched. CDR3 residues: CSGLLAGGIDEQFF. CDR3 DNA sequence: TGCAGCGGTCTACTAGCGGGAGGGATCGATGAGCAGTTCTTC.

This clonotype has a single count. The chain carries TRBV20-1 and TRBJ2-5; 10 nucleotides agree with TRBD2. Germline-derived CDR1 and CDR2 are DFQATT and SNEGSKA (reference sequence). The CDR3 loop spans 14 amino acids. Germline trimming cut 1 base from V and 2 bases from J; bases unmatched to any gene: 1. The CDR3 sequence is CSARGSGGQETQYF. Written as DNA, the CDR3 is TGCAGTGCTAGAGGTAGCGGGGGGCAAGAGACCCAGTACTTC.

This clonotype was picked up a small number of times. This chain connects TRBV2 to TRBJ2-5, with 7 bases identical to TRBD1. CDR3 length equals 16 residues. CDR1 is SNHLY and CDR2 is FYNNEI in the germline V gene. V was pared by 4 bases and J by 0 bases, with 8 bases of the junction left unmatched. CDR3 DNA sequence: TGTGCCAGCAGTGGGGGACAGACCCTGTACCAAGAGACCCAGTACTTC. Translated: CASSGGQTLYQETQYF.

The CDR3: CASSLNYYQETQYF. CDR3 bases: TGCGCCAGCAGCTTGAATTACTACCAAGAGACCCAGTACTTC. This chain connects TRBV5-1 to TRBJ2-5, with D unclear. V was trimmed by 1 base and J by 0 bases, leaving 7 bases between them. The germline gives CDR1 SGHRS, CDR2 YFSETQ. The CDR3 spans 14 residues.

This clonotype was found once. The chain joins TRBV18 to TRBJ2-5; D may be TRBD2 (5 bases). Trimming took 0 bases from V and 4 from J, leaving 15 bases between them. Germline CDR1 KGHSH, CDR2 LQKENI. The CDR3 runs to 16 residues. The CDR3 nucleotides are TGTGCCAGCTCACCACCTCGACGAGGGCGCGGAGAGACCCAGTACTTC. It translates to CASSPPRRGRGETQYF. The full variable domain, its missing parts supplied by reference TRBV18 and TRBJ2-5, is NAGVMQNPRHLVRRRGQEARLRCSPMKGHSHVYWYRQLPEEGLKFMVYLQKENIIDESGMPKERFSAEFPKEGPSILRIQQVVRGDSAAYFCASSPPRRGRGETQYFGPGTRLLVL.

Notes on this clonotype: A read error may account for a junction end that differs from germline. This chain links TRBV9 with TRBJ2-5; 8 bases agree with TRBD1. The J call may be faulty, since TRBJ2-7 better matches the DNA end. Germline CDR1 is SGDLS and CDR2 is YYNGEE. The CDR3 runs to 15 residues. CDR3 amino acids: CACSVTGTGAYEQYF. DNA of the CDR3: TGTGCCTGCAGCGTTACCGGGACAGGAGCCTACGAGCAGTACTTC.